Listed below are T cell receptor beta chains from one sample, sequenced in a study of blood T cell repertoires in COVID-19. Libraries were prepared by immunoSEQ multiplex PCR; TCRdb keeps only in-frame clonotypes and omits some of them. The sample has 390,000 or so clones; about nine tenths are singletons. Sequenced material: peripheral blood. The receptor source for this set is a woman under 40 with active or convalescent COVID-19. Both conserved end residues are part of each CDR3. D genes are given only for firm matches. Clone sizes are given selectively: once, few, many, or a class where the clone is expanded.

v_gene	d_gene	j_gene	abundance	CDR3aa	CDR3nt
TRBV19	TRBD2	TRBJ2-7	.	CASSRGQGRTSGSSYEQYF	TGTGCCAGTAGTAGAGGACAGGGGAGGACTAGCGGGAGTAGTTACGAGCAGTACTTC
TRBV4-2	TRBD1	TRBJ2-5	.	CASSQVDPGQAGTQYF	TGTGCCAGCAGCCAAGTTGACCCGGGACAGGCCGGGACCCAGTACTTC
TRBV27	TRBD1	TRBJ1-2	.	CASTPRVRQGATNYGYTF	TGTGCCAGCACCCCGAGGGTGAGACAGGGGGCAACTAACTATGGCTACACCTTC
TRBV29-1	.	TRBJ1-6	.	CSVRDTYNSPLHF	TGCAGCGTACGGGACACCTATAATTCACCCCTCCACTTT
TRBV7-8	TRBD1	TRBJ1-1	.	CASSGRDRGLHEAFF	TGTGCCAGCAGTGGCCGGGACAGGGGGCTACATGAAGCTTTCTTT
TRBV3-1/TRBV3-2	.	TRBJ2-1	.	CASTGGQHNEQFF	TGTGCCAGCACCGGTGGACAGCACAATGAGCAGTTCTTC
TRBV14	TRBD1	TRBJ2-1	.	CASSQAQGADEQFF	TGTGCCAGCAGCCAAGCACAGGGGGCTGATGAGCAGTTCTTC
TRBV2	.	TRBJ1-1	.	CASNLFLGFQNTEAFF	TGTGCCAGCAACCTATTCTTGGGCTTTCAGAACACTGAAGCTTTCTTT
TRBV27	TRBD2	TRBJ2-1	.	CASSSLLAGETNEQFF	TGTGCCAGCAGTTCCCTACTAGCGGGAGAGACGAATGAGCAGTTCTTC
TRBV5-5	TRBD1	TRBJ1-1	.	CASSQGQGETEAFF	TGTGCCAGCAGCCAGGGGCAGGGGGAGACTGAAGCTTTCTTT
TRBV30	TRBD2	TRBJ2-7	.	CAWYPRLAGRYEQYF	TGTGCCTGGTACCCGAGGCTAGCGGGGCGTTACGAGCAGTACTTC
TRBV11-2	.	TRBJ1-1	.	CASALAREAFF	TGTGCCAGTGCCTTAGCTAGGGAAGCTTTCTTT
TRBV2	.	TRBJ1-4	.	CASSNQGTTNEKLFF	TGTGCCAGCAGTAACCAGGGGACAACTAATGAAAAACTGTTTTTT
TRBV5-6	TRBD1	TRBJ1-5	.	CASSETGDNQPQHF	TGTGCCAGCAGTGAGACAGGGGATAATCAGCCCCAGCATTTT
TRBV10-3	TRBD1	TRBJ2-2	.	CANSAGQGGTGELFF	TGTGCCAACTCAGCCGGACAGGGGGGCACCGGGGAGCTGTTTTTT
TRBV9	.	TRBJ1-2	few	CASSVAAGNYGYTF	TGTGCCAGCAGCGTAGCTGCAGGGAACTATGGCTACACCTTC
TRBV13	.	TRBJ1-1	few	CASSLDLSGTEAFF	TGTGCCAGCAGCTTAGACCTAAGTGGTACTGAAGCTTTCTTT
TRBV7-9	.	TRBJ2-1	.	CASSTDRKIYNEQFF	TGTGCCAGCAGTACCGACAGAAAGATCTACAATGAGCAGTTCTTC
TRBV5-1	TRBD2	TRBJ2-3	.	CASSYPGLAEPSTDTQYF	TGCGCCAGCAGCTACCCGGGACTAGCGGAACCTAGCACAGATACGCAGTATTTT
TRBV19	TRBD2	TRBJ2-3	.	CASRLAGVLNTQYF	TGTGCCAGTCGACTAGCGGGGGTCCTCAATACGCAGTATTTT
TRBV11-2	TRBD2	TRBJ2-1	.	CASSRLAGGLGNEQFF	TGTGCCAGCAGCCGACTAGCGGGGGGCCTGGGCAATGAGCAGTTCTTC
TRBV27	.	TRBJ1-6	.	CASSYVGALGSPLHF	TGTGCCAGCAGTTATGTGGGGGCTCTTGGTTCACCCCTCCACTTT
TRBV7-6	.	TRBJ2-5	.	CASSSDWAETQYF	TGTGCCAGCAGCTCGGACTGGGCCGAGACCCAGTACTTC
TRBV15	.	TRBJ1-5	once	CATSSQTVTNQPQHF	TGTGCCACCAGCAGCCAGACTGTCACTAATCAGCCCCAGCATTTT
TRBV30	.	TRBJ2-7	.	CAWSGGYEQYF	TGTGCCTGGTCCGGGGGTTACGAGCAGTACTTC
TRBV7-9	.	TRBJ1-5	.	CASSLRGSQPQHF	TGTGCCAGCAGCTTAAGGGGGAGTCAGCCCCAGCATTTT
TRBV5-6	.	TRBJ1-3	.	CASSLKATVAGNTIYF	TGTGCCAGCAGCCTTAAGGCGACAGTCGCTGGAAACACCATATATTTT
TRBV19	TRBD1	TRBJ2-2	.	CASSFRDRDRTGELFF	TGTGCCAGTAGTTTCCGGGACAGGGACCGGACCGGGGAGCTGTTTTTT
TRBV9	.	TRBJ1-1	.	CASSVAVQGEAFF	TGTGCCAGCAGCGTAGCGGTGCAGGGGGAAGCTTTCTTT